This entry is about one T cell receptor beta chain. The antigen remains undetermined. Germline assignment: CDR1 LNHNV and CDR2 YYDKDF (reference sequence). The V and J ends lost 0 bases and 0 bases respectively, with 21 bases between them. This CDR3 contains 19 residues. This entry belongs to a study of shared clonotypes between healthy human individuals. CD4+ cells underwent separation, giving CD45RA+ naive and CD45RA-negative memory subsets. Overall study results and limits: Relative to clonotypes present in all four donors, those not shared had lower generation probabilities. Across a few donors, naive CD4 shared around 5.4%, naive CD8 around 3.8%, memory CD4 roughly 2.1%, memory CD8 approximately 0.4%.

Study processing details: For the immunoSEQ data, sequences were junction-only without quality scores, so filtering differed. TCRdb keeps only in-frame clones here, not all; method: immunoSEQ multiplex PCR. The V and J calls and the clone size are those of that table, but D and trimming were determined from the DNA. This table holds around 1.4 million clones, 98% found once. The receptor was isolated from a man in his thirties or forties in good health. V and J are TRBV15 and TRBJ2-7; D not resolved. Sequenced material: naive CD4+ T cells sorted from blood. Regarding subset: CD45RA+ positively selected. Written as DNA, the CDR3 is TGTGCCACCAGCAGAGATTTTACCCAATCAAGAAGGAACTCCTACGAGCAGTACTTC. It yields the protein CATSRDFTQSRRNSYEQYF.